This T cell receptor (beta chain) was sequenced for a study of metastatic and nonmetastatic thyroid tumors. Prior to thyroid surgery, none of the patients had received any treatment. TCRdb re-called the PCR reads with MiXCR. The table lists approximately 31,000 clones, approximately 29% of them singletons. The sequence was collected from a female donor with papillary thyroid cancer or a benign thyroid nodule (not recorded which). Some clones in this sample may be carry-over from other donors' samples. Source material: blood.

The chain's CDR3 is CASNEGTSGVSEQYF. The CDR3 DNA is TGTGCCAGCAACGAAGGGACTAGCGGAGTTTCCGAGCAGTACTTC. This chain links TRBV6-2 or TRBV6-3 with TRBJ2-7, with 11 bases fitting TRBD2. The CDR3 sequence is 15 residues long. The germline gives CDR1 MNHEY, CDR2 SVGEGT. Trimming took 7 bases from V and 6 from J; bases not matched to a gene: 11.